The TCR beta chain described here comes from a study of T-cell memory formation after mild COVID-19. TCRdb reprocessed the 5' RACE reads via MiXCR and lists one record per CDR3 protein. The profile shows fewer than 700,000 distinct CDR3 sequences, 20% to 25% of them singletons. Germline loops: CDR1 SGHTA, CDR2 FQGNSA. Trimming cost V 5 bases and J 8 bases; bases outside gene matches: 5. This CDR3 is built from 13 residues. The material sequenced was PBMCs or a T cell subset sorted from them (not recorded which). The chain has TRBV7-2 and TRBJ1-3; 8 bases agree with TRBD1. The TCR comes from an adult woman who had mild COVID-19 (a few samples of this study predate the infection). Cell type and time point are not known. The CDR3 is CASSLGQEYTIYF. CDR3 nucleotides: TGTGCCAGCAGCCTGGGACAGGAGTACACCATATATTTT.